This is a list of T cell receptor beta chains from one sample in a study of human T cells and chemical hapten exposure. Via MiXCR, TCRdb re-called the RACE reads, giving one row per CDR3 protein. The repertoire holds under 200,000 distinct CDR3 sequences, with around 30% as singletons. This specimen consisted of whole blood, obtained in connection with sensitization to the hapten diphenylcyclopropenone (DPC). Receptors originate from a woman aged 25 to 39 with alopecia areata. Some clones in this sample may be carry-over from other donors' samples. Both conserved end residues are part of each CDR3. Fields, in order: clone size, D gene, J gene, V gene, CDR3 protein, CDR3 DNA. The D gene is left open where the match is weak. Size is stated for part of the rows, as once, few or many counts, or as a class when the clone is expanded.

clone size: -
D gene: -
J gene: TRBJ1-2
V gene: TRBV28
CDR3 protein: CASSRIGLNYGYTF
CDR3 DNA: TGTGCCAGCAGTAGGATCGGACTGAACTATGGCTACACCTTC

clone size: few
D gene: TRBD2
J gene: TRBJ2-7
V gene: TRBV28
CDR3 protein: CASWREGAYEQYF
CDR3 DNA: TGTGCCAGCTGGCGGGAGGGGGCCTACGAGCAGTACTTC

clone size: few
D gene: -
J gene: TRBJ1-5
V gene: TRBV30
CDR3 protein: CAWSVWGLDQPQHF
CDR3 DNA: TGTGCCTGGAGTGTATGGGGGCTCGACCAGCCCCAGCATTTT

clone size: -
D gene: -
J gene: TRBJ1-2
V gene: TRBV6-6
CDR3 protein: CASSSPQWRGYTF
CDR3 DNA: TGTGCCAGCAGTTCCCCCCAGTGGCGCGGCTACACCTTC

clone size: -
D gene: -
J gene: TRBJ2-5
V gene: TRBV28
CDR3 protein: CASSSHEKETQYF
CDR3 DNA: TGTGCCAGCAGTTCTCACGAGAAGGAGACCCAGTACTTC

clone size: -
D gene: TRBD2
J gene: TRBJ2-2
V gene: TRBV28
CDR3 protein: CASSSGGALTGELFF
CDR3 DNA: TGTGCCAGCAGTAGCGGGGGGGCCCTTACCGGGGAGCTGTTTTTT

clone size: -
D gene: TRBD1
J gene: TRBJ1-4
V gene: TRBV2
CDR3 protein: CASSDGRQGAEKLFF
CDR3 DNA: TGTGCCAGCAGTGATGGACGACAGGGAGCGGAAAAACTGTTTTTT

clone size: -
D gene: TRBD2
J gene: TRBJ2-7
V gene: TRBV6-2/TRBV6-3
CDR3 protein: CASSGAGGFSSYEQYF
CDR3 DNA: TGTGCCAGCAGCGGCGCGGGAGGTTTCAGCTCCTACGAGCAGTACTTC

clone size: few
D gene: TRBD1
J gene: TRBJ1-1
V gene: TRBV11-1
CDR3 protein: CASSKGQGDTEAFF
CDR3 DNA: TGTGCCAGCAGCAAAGGACAGGGGGACACTGAAGCTTTCTTT

clone size: many
D gene: TRBD2
J gene: TRBJ2-3
V gene: TRBV9
CDR3 protein: CASSVEAGGYTDTQYF
CDR3 DNA: TGTGCCAGCAGCGTAGAGGCGGGGGGCTACACAGATACGCAGTATTTT

clone size: -
D gene: -
J gene: TRBJ1-4
V gene: TRBV7-8
CDR3 protein: CASSLAETNNEKLFF
CDR3 DNA: TGTGCCAGCAGCTTAGCGGAGACAAATAATGAAAAACTGTTTTTT

clone size: few
D gene: TRBD1
J gene: TRBJ1-6
V gene: TRBV7-2
CDR3 protein: CASRRTGGSSYNSPLHF
CDR3 DNA: TGTGCCAGCAGAAGAACAGGGGGAAGCTCCTATAATTCACCCCTCCACTTT

clone size: -
D gene: -
J gene: TRBJ1-5
V gene: TRBV3-1
CDR3 protein: CASSQGGDGNQPQHF
CDR3 DNA: TGTGCCAGCAGCCAAGGAGGGGACGGCAATCAGCCCCAGCATTTT

clone size: -
D gene: TRBD2
J gene: TRBJ2-1
V gene: TRBV9
CDR3 protein: CASSARQWGGGEQFF
CDR3 DNA: TGTGCCAGCAGCGCCCGACAGTGGGGGGGTGGTGAGCAGTTCTTC

clone size: -
D gene: TRBD1
J gene: TRBJ1-1
V gene: TRBV29-1
CDR3 protein: CSVEVRQGMWTEAFF
CDR3 DNA: TGCAGCGTTGAAGTCCGACAGGGGATGTGGACTGAAGCTTTCTTT

clone size: once
D gene: TRBD2
J gene: TRBJ2-7
V gene: TRBV5-1
CDR3 protein: CASSLTAGAHEQYF
CDR3 DNA: TGCGCCAGCAGCCTCACAGCGGGGGCCCACGAGCAGTACTTC

clone size: -
D gene: -
J gene: TRBJ2-2
V gene: TRBV7-3
CDR3 protein: CASSLTAGLNTGELFF
CDR3 DNA: TGTGCCAGCAGCTTAACAGCTGGGCTTAACACCGGGGAGCTGTTTTTT

clone size: few
D gene: -
J gene: TRBJ2-7
V gene: TRBV5-1
CDR3 protein: CASSPGQRSYEQYF
CDR3 DNA: TGCGCCAGCAGCCCGGGACAACGGTCCTACGAGCAGTACTTC

clone size: -
D gene: TRBD1
J gene: TRBJ1-5
V gene: TRBV27
CDR3 protein: CASSLYGQGRGGNQPQHF
CDR3 DNA: TGTGCCAGCAGTTTATATGGACAGGGTAGGGGCGGCAATCAGCCCCAGCATTTT

clone size: few
D gene: TRBD2
J gene: TRBJ2-1
V gene: TRBV20-1
CDR3 protein: CSARDLFGTSGYNEQFF
CDR3 DNA: TGCAGTGCTAGAGATCTTTTCGGGACTAGCGGCTACAATGAGCAGTTCTTC

clone size: -
D gene: -
J gene: TRBJ2-5
V gene: TRBV29-1
CDR3 protein: CSVVAPSAQETQYF
CDR3 DNA: TGCAGCGTTGTAGCGCCCTCGGCGCAAGAGACCCAGTACTTC

clone size: many
D gene: -
J gene: TRBJ1-2
V gene: TRBV28
CDR3 protein: CASSLDDYGYTF
CDR3 DNA: TGTGCCAGCAGTTTAGATGACTATGGCTACACCTTC

clone size: -
D gene: TRBD1
J gene: TRBJ2-3
V gene: TRBV4-3
CDR3 protein: CASSQGDRGADTQYF
CDR3 DNA: TGCGCCAGCAGCCAAGGGGACAGGGGCGCAGATACGCAGTATTTT

clone size: few
D gene: -
J gene: TRBJ2-5
V gene: TRBV2
CDR3 protein: CSSRPPASGTQYF
CDR3 DNA: TGTTCCAGCAGACCCCCCGCGTCGGGGACCCAGTACTTC

clone size: -
D gene: -
J gene: TRBJ2-7
V gene: TRBV20-1
CDR3 protein: CSVGYGKALYEQYF
CDR3 DNA: TGCAGTGTCGGCTACGGGAAGGCTCTCTACGAGCAGTACTTC

clone size: -
D gene: TRBD1
J gene: TRBJ1-4
V gene: TRBV28
CDR3 protein: CASSSPRQGGNEKLFF
CDR3 DNA: TGTGCCAGCAGTTCACCACGACAGGGAGGGAATGAAAAACTGTTTTTT

clone size: -
D gene: -
J gene: TRBJ1-2
V gene: TRBV28
CDR3 protein: CASSLWTQATYYGYTF
CDR3 DNA: TGTGCCAGCAGTTTATGGACACAGGCCACTTACTATGGCTACACCTTC

clone size: -
D gene: -
J gene: TRBJ1-2
V gene: TRBV20-1
CDR3 protein: CSALWDKTYGYTF
CDR3 DNA: TGCAGTGCCCTTTGGGACAAAACATATGGCTACACCTTC

clone size: once
D gene: TRBD1
J gene: TRBJ2-6
V gene: TRBV4-3
CDR3 protein: CASSPSEQGATGANVLTF
CDR3 DNA: TGCGCCAGCAGCCCATCGGAACAGGGGGCGACTGGGGCCAACGTCCTGACTTTC

clone size: -
D gene: -
J gene: TRBJ2-2
V gene: TRBV4-3
CDR3 protein: CASSQGQYGELFF
CDR3 DNA: TGCGCCAGCAGCCAAGGCCAGTACGGGGAGCTGTTTTTT

clone size: -
D gene: TRBD1
J gene: TRBJ1-3
V gene: TRBV7-2
CDR3 protein: CASSLHRGPGNTIYF
CDR3 DNA: TGTGCCAGCAGCCTCCACAGGGGCCCTGGAAACACCATATATTTT

clone size: -
D gene: TRBD2
J gene: TRBJ2-4
V gene: TRBV20-1
CDR3 protein: CSARAGERLIAKNIQYF
CDR3 DNA: TGCAGTGCTAGGGCGGGGGAAAGATTAATAGCCAAAAACATTCAGTACTTC

clone size: -
D gene: -
J gene: TRBJ2-2
V gene: TRBV4-3
CDR3 protein: CASSQEQNTGELFF
CDR3 DNA: TGCGCCAGCAGCCAAGAACAGAACACCGGGGAGCTGTTTTTT

clone size: few
D gene: TRBD2
J gene: TRBJ2-1
V gene: TRBV5-4
CDR3 protein: CASSLSGTSGIPEQFF
CDR3 DNA: TGTGCCAGCAGCCTTTCCGGGACTAGCGGGATACCTGAGCAGTTCTTC

clone size: few
D gene: -
J gene: TRBJ2-5
V gene: TRBV9
CDR3 protein: CASSVEGTALRAQYF
CDR3 DNA: TGTGCCAGCAGCGTAGAGGGGACCGCCCTAAGGGCCCAGTACTTC

clone size: -
D gene: TRBD1
J gene: TRBJ2-1
V gene: TRBV6-2/TRBV6-3
CDR3 protein: CASDPQGRFDEQFF
CDR3 DNA: TGTGCCAGCGACCCACAGGGGCGCTTCGATGAGCAGTTCTTC

clone size: few
D gene: -
J gene: TRBJ2-6
V gene: TRBV27
CDR3 protein: CASSLRLTSGANVLTF
CDR3 DNA: TGTGCCAGCAGTTTAAGGCTGACCTCTGGGGCCAACGTCCTGACTTTC

clone size: -
D gene: TRBD2
J gene: TRBJ2-3
V gene: TRBV28
CDR3 protein: CASSLFSGGSTDTQYF
CDR3 DNA: TGTGCCAGCAGTTTATTTTCGGGGGGGAGCACAGATACGCAGTATTTT

clone size: -
D gene: TRBD2
J gene: TRBJ2-5
V gene: TRBV4-3
CDR3 protein: CASSRAGTSVETQYF
CDR3 DNA: TGCGCCAGCAGCCGGGCCGGGACTAGCGTCGAGACCCAGTACTTC

clone size: once
D gene: -
J gene: TRBJ2-6
V gene: TRBV15
CDR3 protein: CATSRVSSGANVLTF
CDR3 DNA: TGTGCCACCAGCAGAGTTTCCTCTGGGGCCAACGTCCTGACTTTC

clone size: few
D gene: -
J gene: TRBJ2-7
V gene: TRBV3-1
CDR3 protein: CASSQGVAEQYF
CDR3 DNA: TGTGCCAGCAGCCAGGGGGTCGCCGAGCAGTACTTC

clone size: many
D gene: -
J gene: TRBJ1-1
V gene: TRBV7-9
CDR3 protein: CASSLGSVPQGRAFF
CDR3 DNA: TGTGCCAGCAGCTTAGGTTCAGTCCCGCAGGGACGTGCTTTCTTT

clone size: few
D gene: -
J gene: TRBJ2-3
V gene: TRBV10-3
CDR3 protein: CAIQQGIDPDTQYF
CDR3 DNA: TGTGCCATTCAACAGGGAATTGACCCAGATACGCAGTATTTT

clone size: -
D gene: -
J gene: TRBJ2-2
V gene: TRBV9
CDR3 protein: CASSVVTTGELFF
CDR3 DNA: TGTGCCAGCAGCGTAGTTACAACCGGGGAGCTGTTTTTT

clone size: -
D gene: -
J gene: TRBJ2-2
V gene: TRBV4-1
CDR3 protein: CASSQDLVGELFF
CDR3 DNA: TGCGCCAGCAGCCAAGATCTGGTCGGGGAGCTGTTTTTT

clone size: -
D gene: -
J gene: TRBJ2-6
V gene: TRBV7-8
CDR3 protein: CASTQNDGANVLTF
CDR3 DNA: TGTGCCAGCACCCAGAACGATGGGGCCAACGTCCTGACTTTC

clone size: once
D gene: -
J gene: TRBJ1-5
V gene: TRBV30
CDR3 protein: CAYRVHQGQPQHF
CDR3 DNA: TGTGCCTACAGGGTCCACCAGGGACAGCCCCAGCATTTT

clone size: -
D gene: TRBD1
J gene: TRBJ2-6
V gene: TRBV10-2
CDR3 protein: CASSGLGQGSGANVLTF
CDR3 DNA: TGCGCCAGCAGTGGGCTGGGACAGGGCTCTGGGGCCAACGTCCTGACTTTC

clone size: -
D gene: -
J gene: TRBJ2-5
V gene: TRBV11-2
CDR3 protein: CASSLTRPPGTQYF
CDR3 DNA: TGTGCCAGCAGCTTGACTAGGCCCCCCGGGACCCAGTACTTC

clone size: few
D gene: -
J gene: TRBJ1-2
V gene: TRBV29-1
CDR3 protein: CSVVGGRQGYTF
CDR3 DNA: TGCAGCGTTGTGGGGGGGCGTCAAGGCTACACCTTC

clone size: few
D gene: -
J gene: TRBJ1-3
V gene: TRBV9
CDR3 protein: CASSGGASGNTIYF
CDR3 DNA: TGTGCCAGCAGCGGCGGTGCATCCGGAAACACCATATATTTT